The next 9 T cell receptor beta chains were all read from a single sample in a study of shared clonotypes between healthy human individuals. Naivety among CD8 cells was defined by CD45RO negativity and positive CCR7 selection, thereby excluding terminally differentiated effector memory CD45RA+ cells. Sequenced by immunoSEQ multiplex PCR; TCRdb stores in-frame clones only, minus some. The table lists fewer than 850,000 clones, around 96% of them singletons. The sample consisted of naive CD8+ T cells sorted from blood. These receptor sequences come from a man younger than 40 in good health.

The rearrangement joins TRBV30 to TRBJ2-7, with 7 bases aligning to TRBD1. The CDR3 extends over 13 amino acids. V shed 1 base, J shed 4 bases, and the junction held 4 bases outside the gene matches. Germline CDR1 GTSNPN, CDR2 SVGIG (reference sequence). CDR3 residues: CAWSAGTDYEQYF. As DNA, the CDR3 is TGTGCCTGGAGTGCGGGGACAGATTACGAGCAGTACTTC.

As concerns this clone: An end of the junction differs from the germline gene, which may be a read error. The chain couples TRBV5-4 to TRBJ1-1; no clear D gene. Per the germline V gene, CDR1 is SGHNT and CDR2 is YYREEE (reference sequence). CDR3 size: 13 residues. CDR3 in amino acids: CASTLSVNTEAFF. The CDR3 bases are TGTGCCAGCACCTTGTCCGTCAACACTGAAGCTTTCTTT.

The rearrangement uses TRBV6-5 and TRBJ2-7; D ambiguous. Germline CDR1 is MNHEY and CDR2 is SVGAGI. V shed 7 bases and J shed 2 bases, with 6 bases lying between them. CDR3 length: 11 amino acids. The CDR3 region has the DNA TGTGCCAGCAATTCAGCCTACGAGCAGTACTTC. This gives the protein CASNSAYEQYF.

The J gene is TRBJ2-3, the V gene TRBV7-8; possible D gene TRBD2, 6 bases. The V gene lost 4 bases and the J gene lost 2 bases, with 13 bases spanning the gap. Germline assignment: CDR1 SGHVS and CDR2 FQNEAQ. The CDR3 contains 15 residues. The DNA of the CDR3 is TGTGCCAGCAGCTCGGGACTGGATCACACAGATACGCAGTATTTT. Its translation: CASSSGLDHTDTQYF.

The chain uses TRBV5-1 and TRBJ2-1, with D unresolved. The CDR3 runs to 14 residues. V was cut by 1 base and J by 8 bases, with 13 bases left in between. Germline assignment: CDR1 SGHRS and CDR2 YFSETQ. The CDR3 DNA sequence: TGCGCCAGCAGCTTGTCCCAAACAAGGTATGAGCAGTTCTTC. It translates to CASSLSQTRYEQFF.

There are a few counts of this clone. The CDR3 region is CASGGNQPQHF. The CDR3 DNA reads TGTGCCAGCGGGGGCAATCAGCCCCAGCATTTT. The chain has TRBV9 and TRBJ1-5; no clear D gene. In germline, CDR1 is SGDLS, CDR2 YYNGEE. This CDR3 spans 11 amino acids. V was cut by 7 bases and J by 2 bases, with 4 bases left in between.

The chain employs TRBV18 and TRBJ2-1; no clear D gene. Trimming took 8 bases from V and 12 from J, leaving 23 bases between them. This CDR3 contains 14 residues. Germline V gene lookup returns CDR1 KGHSH and CDR2 LQKENI. In DNA form, the CDR3 reads TGTGCCAGCGACGACGGCGGAATTACAATGGGGCAGTTCTTC. Its protein product is CASDDGGITMGQFF.

The gene calls are TRBV27 and TRBJ2-7, with D maybe TRBD1 (6 bases). V gave up 8 bases and J gave up 2 bases, with 16 bases separating them. The CDR3 loop spans 14 amino acids. CDR1 is MNHEY and CDR2 is SMNVEV in the germline V gene (reference sequence). The CDR3 spells CASAQRDTPYEQYF. CDR3 nucleotides: TGTGCCAGCGCACAAAGGGACACCCCCTACGAGCAGTACTTC.

This clone was counted a few times. The V call is TRBV11-2, the J call TRBJ2-7; 8 bases are a match to TRBD1. The junction had 6 bases not matched to a gene; V was cut back by 3 bases and J by 5 bases. Germline V gene sequence: CDR1 SGHAT, CDR2 FQNNGV. CDR3 length equals 14 residues. CDR3 protein: CASSFRDRIHEQYF. The CDR3 DNA reads TGTGCCAGCAGCTTCCGGGACAGGATTCACGAGCAGTACTTC.